What follows is one T cell receptor (beta chain) and its context. Its antigen remains unknown. V lost 2 bases and J lost 3, with 15 bases in between. The CDR3 is 16 amino acids. Germline lookup yields CDR1 SGHAT and CDR2 FQNNGV. The sample belongs to a study of CD8+ T cells in alopecia areata. Study conclusions and caveats: Scalp sequencing captures resident alphabeta T cells of normal skin too.

Specified treatment: oral pan-JAK inhibitor, 5-10 mg twice daily. Sequencing relied on a cDNA template that was reverse transcribed from extracted RNA. The data were produced by immunoSEQ multiplex PCR, yet TCRdb's version contains in-frame clones alone and is incomplete. The data show 65,000 to 75,000 clones, 29% seen once. The sequence derives from a human donor with alopecia areata. The sequencing used CD8+ T cells sorted from blood, collected at week 4, from a patient treated with tofacitinib. V is TRBV11-2 and J is TRBJ2-3, with D possibly being TRBD2 (6 bases). CDR3 sequence reads: CASSLTGLAYTDTQYF. CDR3 sequence (DNA): TGTGCCAGCAGCTTAACGGGCCTAGCGTATACAGATACGCAGTATTTT. Looking up the rest from reference TRBV11-2 and TRBJ2-3 gives the full variable domain: EAGVAQSPRYKIIEKRQSVAFWCNPISGHATLYWYQQILGQGPKLLIQFQNNGVVDDSQLPKDRFSAERLKGVDSTLKIQPAKLEDSAVYLCASSLTGLAYTDTQYFGPGTRLTVL.